The clone carrying this T cell receptor beta chain was observed once. Original methodology: Amplifying reference gene primers gave estimates of nucleated cell counts. The protocol was immunoSEQ multiplex PCR, while the TCRdb copy is restricted to in-frame clones and leaves out a portion. D and trimming come from the DNA, and the V and J calls and clone size come from that table. The table shows some 97,000 clones, with approximately 88% occurring only once. The entry originates in a study of blood T cell repertoires in COVID-19. At the level of the study: PBMCs, B-cell-depleted T cells, or T cells provided the cDNA or gDNA that made up the material.

The receptor's source is a woman aged 55-70 years with acute or convalescent COVID-19. The sample comprised peripheral blood.

The CDR3 DNA follows: TGTGCCAGCAGCCAAGACGGGGGAAGGAACACTGAAGCTTTCTTT. It encodes CASSQDGGRNTEAFF. This rearrangement joins TRBV3-1 (or the pseudogene TRBV3-2) to TRBJ1-1, with D possibly TRBD1 on 5 matching bases. The V end was cut by 0 bases, the J end by 1 base, with 9 bases between. Looked up from germline, CDR1 is LGHDT and CDR2 is YNNKEL (reference sequence). This CDR3 is 15 amino acids long.